This entry lists 14 T cell receptor beta chains sequenced from one sample in a study of cytomegalovirus exposure and HLA in healthy donors. 13 Jbeta primers and 60 Vbeta primers were used for the PCR. Only in-frame clones appear in the TCRdb table, and some are missing; sequencing was by immunoSEQ multiplex PCR. The sample gives 85,000 to 90,000 clones, about 80% of which show up once; around 9.1% is in the top ten. Sequencing was carried out using PBMCs. The receptors come from a young man in good health and CMV-seropositive.

The chain is built from TRBV6-1 and TRBJ2-7; 7 nucleotides agree with TRBD2. The CDR3 has 15 residues. Germline V gene data show CDR1 as MNHNS and CDR2 as SASEGT. After removal of 1 base from V and 3 bases from J, the junction contained 6 bases not matched to a gene. The CDR3 DNA follows: TGTGCCAGCAGTGAAGATCCTAGCGGCGGCTACGAGCAGTACTTC. It encodes CASSEDPSGGYEQYF.

To note about this clone: Sequence at one end of the junction differs from germline and may be a read error. The sample has other DNA sequences that encode this CDR3 too. This chain links TRBV27 with TRBJ1-1, with D perhaps TRBD1 (6 bases). The CDR3 is 14 residues long. Germline V gene data show CDR1 as MNHEY and CDR2 as SMNVEV (reference sequence). The CDR3 loop reads CASSLGGFNTEAFF. The CDR3 DNA reads as TGCGCCAGCAGTTTAGGGGGGTTTAACACTGAAGCTTTCTTT.

V usage is TRBV27 and J usage is TRBJ2-1; D is uncertain. CDR1 is MNHEY and CDR2 is SMNVEV in the germline V gene (reference sequence). The CDR3 is 13 residues long. The V end lost 6 bases, the J end lost 5 bases, and 11 bases lay between the germline ends. In DNA, the CDR3 is TGTGCCAGCAGGAGTGCTCCACACAATGAGCAGTTCTTC. Translation gives CASRSAPHNEQFF.

This clone was recorded only once. The chain recombines TRBV9 with TRBJ1-1, with D possibly TRBD1 on 5 matching bases. V lost 0 bases and J 1 base, leaving 10 bases between the germline ends. CDR3 length: 15 residues. Germline V gene data show CDR1 as SGDLS and CDR2 as YYNGEE. The DNA of the CDR3 is TGTGCCAGCAGCGTAGATCTGGGGCCGAACACTGAAGCTTTCTTT. It encodes CASSVDLGPNTEAFF.

The chain employs TRBV4-3 and TRBJ1-3; D gene uncertain. The germline V gene has CDR1 LGHNA and CDR2 YSLEER. V lost 1 base, J lost 2 bases, and 12 bases lay in between. This CDR3 is built from 16 residues. The CDR3 reads CASSQGWRDAGNTIYF. CDR3 DNA: TGCGCCAGCAGCCAAGGATGGCGGGATGCTGGAAACACCATATATTTT.

This clone showed up just a few times. Other DNA sequences within the sample encode an identical CDR3. The rearrangement uses TRBV5-4 and TRBJ2-7; 8 bases fit TRBD1. Germline CDR1 SGHNT, CDR2 YYREEE (reference sequence). This CDR3 is 14 amino acids long. Unmatched junction bases numbered 6, after V lost 0 bases and J lost 7 bases. CDR3: CASSLGQGAREQYF. CDR3 in DNA: TGTGCCAGCAGCTTGGGGCAGGGGGCTAGGGAGCAGTACTTC.

This sequence joins TRBV7-3 and TRBJ2-1; 9 nucleotides align to TRBD2. The germline CDR1 and CDR2 sequences are SGHTA and FQGTGA. The J segment lost 4 bases and the V segment lost 0 bases, leaving 4 bases of the junction unmatched. This CDR3 has 16 residues. CDR3 nucleotides: TGTGCCAGCAGCTTAACCCCTAGCGGGGTTTACAATGAGCAGTTCTTC. This gives the protein CASSLTPSGVYNEQFF.

The count of this clone is one. This chain joins TRBV21-1 and TRBJ1-1; the table gives TRBD1 as D, unverified against the DNA. TRBV21-1 is shown as a pseudogene. This CDR3 is built from 13 residues. The CDR3 bases are TGTGCCAGCAGCGAAACAGCGAACACTGAAGCTTTCTTT. Its translation is CASSETANTEAFF.

The chain carries TRBV7-6 and TRBJ1-1; 7 bases align to TRBD1. With 8 bases clipped from V and 0 bases from J, the junction kept 6 bases outside the gene matches. CDR1 is SGHVS, CDR2 FNYEAQ, per germline. The CDR3 loop spans 14 amino acids. CDR3: CASSGTAMNTEAFF. In DNA, the CDR3 is TGTGCCAGCTCGGGGACAGCCATGAACACTGAAGCTTTCTTT.

This chain uses TRBV5-4 with TRBJ2-7, with TRBD1 as a possible D gene (5 bases). The CDR3 sequence is 14 residues long. Between the trimmed V and J ends, which lost 0 bases and 3 bases, there was a span of 10 bases. Germline lookup yields CDR1 SGHNT and CDR2 YYREEE (reference sequence). The CDR3 DNA is TGTGCCAGCAGCTTGGCGGCAGGGAACTACGAGCAGTACTTC. Translation gives CASSLAAGNYEQYF.

The rearrangement links TRBV19 to TRBJ1-5, with unresolved D. The CDR3 contains 13 residues. V dropped 3 bases and J dropped 5 bases, with 8 bases sitting between them. Germline CDR1 reads LNHDA; CDR2 reads SQIVND (reference sequence). This chain's CDR3 is CASSIVYYQPQHF. The CDR3 nucleotides are TGTGCCAGTAGTATCGTATATTATCAGCCCCAGCATTTT.

As to this clone: Relative to the germline gene, one junction end is altered; a read error may explain this. The V call is TRBV6-5, the J call TRBJ1-4, with 8 bases that match TRBD1. Germline V gives CDR1 MNHEY, CDR2 SVGAGI. The length of the CDR3 is 15 residues. CDR3: CASSYFAGGGEKLLF. CDR3 sequence (DNA): TGTGCCAGCAGTTACTTCGCAGGGGGCGGCGAAAAACTGCTTTTT.

The chain is built from TRBV11-3 and TRBJ2-3; D not certain. The CDR3 has 14 amino acids. With 9 bases removed from V and 3 bases from J, the gap between germline ends came to 16 bases. Germline CDR1 reads SGHNT; CDR2 reads YENEEA. CDR3 nucleotide sequence: TGTGCCAGACCCCCGCATTCCAGTACAGATACGCAGTATTTT. This gives the protein CARPPHSSTDTQYF. The full variable domain, its missing parts supplied by reference TRBV11-3 and TRBJ2-3, is EAGVVQSPRYKIIEKKQPVAFWCNPISGHNTLYWYLQNLGQGPELLIRYENEEAVDDSQLPKDRFSAERLKGVDSTLKIQPAELGDSAVYLCARPPHSSTDTQYFGPGTRLTVL.

This clone was seen more than once but under ten times. The chain uses TRBV27 and TRBJ2-7; possibly TRBD1 for D (5 bases). Trimming shortened V by 3 bases and J by 2 bases, and 8 bases separated the two germline ends. The germline V gene encodes CDR1 MNHEY and CDR2 SMNVEV (reference sequence). CDR3 length: 13 residues. This chain's CDR3 is CASSFAGPYEQYF. CDR3 in DNA: TGTGCCAGCAGTTTTGCAGGGCCCTACGAGCAGTACTTC.